This passage covers 17 T cell receptor beta chains from one sample sequenced in a study of cytomegalovirus exposure and HLA in healthy donors (TCRdb year 2017). The library relied on the immunoSEQ multiplex PCR assay. For the multiplex PCR, a mixture combining 60 forward primers for TCR Vbeta segments and 13 reverse primers for TCR Jbeta segments was used. TCRdb re-hosts the immuneACCESS table, in-frame sequences only. Its copies lack some clones; in the studies checked, an unresolved V gene accounts for under half of them, and the cause for the rest is not known. Recorded for this sample are 140,000 to 150,000 clones; 80% to 90% of them occurred a single time. The ten largest clones represent more than 4% of the sample. Material: PBMCs. Receptors were obtained from a middle-aged woman in good health and CMV-seropositive.

This chain links TRBV14 with TRBJ2-5; 8 nucleotides line up with TRBD1. Germline V gene sequence: CDR1 SGHDN, CDR2 FVKESK. The CDR3 totals 16 residues. V gave up 0 bases and J gave up 5 bases; unmatched junction bases: 8. The CDR3 DNA reads as TGTGCCAGCAGCCAAGATCGACAGGGGCGGCTCGAGACCCAGTACTTC. It is translated as CASSQDRQGRLETQYF.

This chain links TRBV10-2 with TRBJ1-1; D is perhaps TRBD1 (5 bases). Germline assignment: CDR1 WSHSY and CDR2 SAAADI. The CDR3 is made up of 13 amino acids. Trimming pared 1 base from V and 4 bases from J, leaving 7 bases between. CDR3 bases: TGCGCCAGCAGTGAGTTGGGGGGCACTGAAGCTTTCTTT. Translated: CASSELGGTEAFF.

The V and J genes are TRBV29-1 and TRBJ2-7, with D perhaps TRBD1 (5 bases). With 8 bases removed from V and 5 bases from J, the gap between germline ends came to 16 bases. From germline, CDR1 is SQVTM and CDR2 ANQGSEA. The CDR3 runs to 12 residues. The CDR3 loop is CSSQGRWDEQYF. CDR3 nucleotides: TGCAGCTCCCAGGGCAGGTGGGACGAGCAGTACTTC.

The chain has TRBV6-5 and TRBJ2-1, with 9 bases lining up with TRBD1. The CDR3 has 15 amino acids. CDR1 MNHEY and CDR2 SVGAGI come from the germline V gene. Trimming took 5 bases from V and 5 from J; bases not matched to a gene: 7. CDR3 sequence (DNA): TGTGCCAGCAGTCACCGGGACAGGGCCAACAATGAGCAGTTCTTC. This codes for CASSHRDRANNEQFF.

This clone appeared a single time. The gene calls are TRBV6-6 and TRBJ1-5; TRBD1 aligns across 7 bases. This CDR3 region has 15 residues. V was clipped by 6 bases and J by 6 bases; unmatched bases: 11. The germline V gene encodes CDR1 MNHNY and CDR2 SVGAGI (reference sequence). The CDR3 nucleotides read TGTGCCAGCAGACCTGGGACAGCCGGAGGTCAGCCCCAGCATTTT. It encodes CASRPGTAGGQPQHF.

A few counts support this clone. This rearrangement joins TRBV28 to TRBJ1-5; 7 nucleotides line up with TRBD1. The trim removed 3 bases at V and 9 bases at J, leaving 14 bases unmatched. From germline, CDR1 is MDHEN and CDR2 SYDVKM. The CDR3 has 16 amino acids. The CDR3 DNA reads TGTGCCAGCAGTTTCCTGACAGGGACTCCTACATCGCCCCAGCATTTT. As protein: CASSFLTGTPTSPQHF.

In this sample, this clone turned up a few times. The J gene is TRBJ2-1, the V gene TRBV18; maybe TRBD2 (5 bases). CDR3 length equals 11 residues. Germline V CDR1 and CDR2: KGHSH, LQKENI. V dropped 5 bases and J dropped 8 bases, with 7 bases sitting between them. DNA for the CDR3: TGTGCCAGCTCATTGGAGGATGAGCAGTTCTTC. It is translated as CASSLEDEQFF.

The CDR3 coding sequence is TGTGCCAGCAGTTTCCCCTCTAGCGGGGGAAAGTACGAGCAGTACTTC. The encoded protein is CASSFPSSGGKYEQYF. The genes are TRBV28 and TRBJ2-7; 10 bases align to TRBD2. Losses at the gene ends were 3 bases for V and 4 bases for J; bases not matched to a gene: 9. The CDR3 runs to 16 residues. Germline-derived CDR1 and CDR2 are MDHEN and SYDVKM.

V and J are TRBV27 and TRBJ2-2, with 7 positions matching TRBD1. The CDR3 consists of 17 residues. In germline, CDR1 is MNHEY, CDR2 SMNVEV (reference sequence). J was trimmed by 0 bases and V by 5 bases; bases with no gene match: 9. The CDR3 is CASSQNLDRANTGELFF. In DNA form, the CDR3 reads TGTGCCAGCAGTCAGAACCTCGACAGGGCGAACACCGGGGAGCTGTTTTTT.

This clone has just a few counts. The J gene is TRBJ2-3, the V gene TRBV4-3, with 9 bases that match TRBD1. V trimming: 1 base; J trimming: 4 bases; junction bases outside the gene matches: 6. Germline V gene sequence: CDR1 LGHNA, CDR2 YSLEER. This CDR3 region has 16 residues. CDR3 nucleotides: TGCGCCAGCAGCCAAGGGGGGACAGGGTTCCCAGATACGCAGTATTTT. Protein: CASSQGGTGFPDTQYF.

In nucleotides, the CDR3 is TGTGCCAGCAGCGTAGGGCCTAGCGGGGCCCGGTCGGACACAGATACGCAGTATTTT. Protein sequence: CASSVGPSGARSDTDTQYF. The chain carries TRBV9 and TRBJ2-3; TRBD2 aligns across 9 bases. Trimming removed 0 bases from V and 2 bases from J; junction bases left unmatched: 13. In germline, CDR1 is SGDLS, CDR2 YYNGEE. This CDR3 comprises 19 residues. Looking up the rest from reference TRBV9 and TRBJ2-3 gives the full variable domain: DSGVTQTPKHLITATGQRVTLRCSPRSGDLSVYWYQQSLDQGLQFLIQYYNGEERAKGNILERFSAQQFPDLHSELNLSSLELGDSALYFCASSVGPSGARSDTDTQYFGPGTRLTVL.

The V gene is TRBV30, the J gene TRBJ1-4, with 7 bases identical to TRBD1. Germline CDR1 reads GTSNPN; CDR2 reads SVGIG (reference sequence). With 7 bases clipped from V and 6 bases from J, the junction kept 8 bases outside the gene matches. The CDR3 runs to 13 residues. This CDR3 reads CASSGTVDEKLFF. CDR3 sequence (DNA): TGTGCCTCTTCCGGGACAGTGGATGAAAAACTGTTTTTT.

The V gene is TRBV5-1, the J gene TRBJ2-7, with 8 bases matching TRBD1. J gave up 3 bases and V 3 bases, and 11 bases lay outside the gene matches. The CDR3 runs 16 residues. Germline CDR1 and CDR2: SGHRS and YFSETQ. Here the CDR3 DNA reads TGCGCCAGCAGCTCCATAACAGGGGGACTTAACTACGAGCAGTACTTC. This sequence encodes CASSSITGGLNYEQYF.

This chain joins TRBV12-5 and TRBJ2-7; D is undetermined. Germline CDR1 LGHNT, CDR2 FRNRAP. The CDR3 is 15 residues long. V was clipped by 7 bases and J by 3 bases, with 19 bases between them. The CDR3 sequence is CASATQLRSNYEQYF. CDR3 nucleotides: TGTGCTAGTGCAACGCAACTTCGGAGTAACTACGAGCAGTACTTC.

The chain couples TRBV18 to TRBJ2-5; no clear D. Germline CDR1 reads KGHSH; CDR2 reads LQKENI. The CDR3 spans 15 residues. V lost 3 bases and J lost 5, with 16 bases in between. CDR3 sequence reads: CASSPLNGPRETQYF. CDR3 sequence (DNA): TGTGCCAGCTCACCTCTGAACGGCCCCAGGGAGACCCAGTACTTC.

The chain uses TRBV14 and TRBJ2-1; TRBD2 aligns across 12 bases. The V segment lost 1 base and the J segment 8 bases; nucleotides outside the gene matches: 9. The CDR3 covers 17 residues. The germline V gene encodes CDR1 SGHDN and CDR2 FVKESK. In DNA form, the CDR3 reads TGTGCCAGCAGCCAAGGACTAGCGGGAGAGGCGGCCTATGAGCAGTTCTTC. Translated: CASSQGLAGEAAYEQFF.

This chain connects TRBV10-2 to TRBJ2-7; D perhaps matches TRBD2 (5 bases). Germline-derived CDR1 and CDR2 are WSHSY and SAAADI. The CDR3 totals 14 residues. The V gene lost 3 bases and the J gene lost 7 bases, with 16 bases spanning the gap. CDR3 DNA: TGCGCCAGCAGTGACGGGGTCAATGGGTGGGAGCAGTACTTC. Protein product: CASSDGVNGWEQYF.